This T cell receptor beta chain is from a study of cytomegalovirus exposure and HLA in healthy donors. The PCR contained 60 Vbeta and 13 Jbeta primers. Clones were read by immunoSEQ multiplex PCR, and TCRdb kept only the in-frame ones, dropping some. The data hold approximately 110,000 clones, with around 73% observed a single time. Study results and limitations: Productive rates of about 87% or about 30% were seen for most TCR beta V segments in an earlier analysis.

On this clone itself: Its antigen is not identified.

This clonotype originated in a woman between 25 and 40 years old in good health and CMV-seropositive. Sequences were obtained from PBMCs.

The CDR3 spells CASSLSGRALVSTDTQYF. The CDR3 nucleotides read TGTGCCAGCAGCCTTAGCGGGAGGGCCCTTGTTAGCACAGATACGCAGTATTTT. The V and J genes are TRBV14 and TRBJ2-3; 11 nucleotides line up with TRBD2. This CDR3 is built from 18 residues. Germline V gene sequence: CDR1 SGHDN, CDR2 FVKESK. V was pared by 4 bases and J by 0 bases, with 9 bases of the junction left unmatched.